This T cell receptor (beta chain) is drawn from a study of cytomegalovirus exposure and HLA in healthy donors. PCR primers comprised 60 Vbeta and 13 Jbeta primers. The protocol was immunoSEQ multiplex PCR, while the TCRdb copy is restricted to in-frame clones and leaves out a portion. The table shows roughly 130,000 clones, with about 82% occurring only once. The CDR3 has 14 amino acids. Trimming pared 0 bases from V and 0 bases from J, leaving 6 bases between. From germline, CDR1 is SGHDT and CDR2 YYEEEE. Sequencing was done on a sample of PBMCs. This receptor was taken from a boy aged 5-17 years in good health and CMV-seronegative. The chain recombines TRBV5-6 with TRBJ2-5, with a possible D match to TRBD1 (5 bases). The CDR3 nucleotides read TGTGCCAGCAGCTTGGGCAGGGACCAAGAGACCCAGTACTTC. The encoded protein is CASSLGRDQETQYF.